This T cell receptor (beta chain) was profiled in a study of cytomegalovirus exposure and HLA in healthy donors. The table lists this clone with a few counts. Antigen unknown. Study-level points and caveats: 150 to 200 TCR beta chains were listed as cytomegalovirus-associated. According to a later analysis, donors in an Asian-associated ancestry cluster reportedly had fewer N-insertions than the approximately 730-donor mean.

It was with 60 Vbeta and 13 Jbeta primers that the PCR ran. Using immunoSEQ multiplex PCR, the repertoire was profiled, and TCRdb retains in-frame clones only, with some absent. Among 100,000 to 150,000 clones listed, over 15% were seen once. CDR3 length: 12 residues. Germline V lookup: CDR1 MNHNY, CDR2 SVGAGI (reference sequence). Trimming cost V 6 bases and J 3 bases, with 8 bases left between them. The chain links TRBV6-6 to TRBJ2-5; D is ambiguous. The sequencing input was PBMCs. The origin of this receptor is a female donor in good health and CMV-seropositive. DNA of the CDR3: TGTGCCAGCAGAGACATCGAAGAGACCCAGTACTTC. Translating it yields CASRDIEETQYF.